This paragraph reports one T cell receptor beta chain. Its antigen specificity is not known. No clone much larger than this one lies a single base away; base qualities are absent. This sample was taken from a study of blood T cell repertoires in COVID-19 (dated by TCRdb to 2018 to 2020). With respect to the entire study: Samples from collaborators originated in the United States, Italy and Spain and spanned both the acute and convalescent phases of COVID-19. Where available, HLA class I and class II types were taken from metadata supplied by the sample provider and were not determined by assay-based typing. The repertoires were released in a freely available public database intended as a resource for research on the immune response to SARS-CoV-2. Deeply sampled blood TCRbeta repertoires from subjects exposed to, actively infected with, or recovered from COVID-19 were included in the dataset. Samples were obtained from the ongoing ImmuneRACE study (first 160 participants) and from 1,000 to 1,500 subjects provided by 6 global collaborators. The prospective study material was composed of cDNA or gDNA derived from T cells, B-cell-depleted T cells, or PBMCs. Nearly every sample came with metadata listing a de-identified subject ID, COVID-19 status, age in years and sex.

The research as a whole found: The amount of clinical and demographic metadata varied by source and participant and was provided uncurated.

The immunoSEQ Assay, a bias-controlled multiplex PCR, was used to amplify TCRbeta CDR3 regions from genomic DNA. In the source study's methods: Nucleated cell counts per sample were estimated from amplification of reference gene primers within the assay. To quantify the absolute abundance of each unique TCRbeta CDR3 rearrangement, sequence reads were collapsed and filtered. For each sample, productive Simpson clonality was calculated as the square root of Simpson's diversity index over productive rearrangements. TCRdb retrieved this table from immuneACCESS and kept in-frame rearrangements only. Not all clones are present; in checked studies, unresolved V genes account for under half, and no reason is known for the remainder. V and J calls and clone size come straight from that table; D and trimming were deduced from the DNA. For this sample there are 200,000 to 300,000 clones; more than 85% appear just once. 4.1% of the sample rests with the top ten.

Enrolling through a virtual design, the prospective study's participants ranged in age from roughly 18 to 90 years and lived across some 22 United States geographic areas. In the prospective study, cohorts were assigned on the basis of participant-reported clinical history obtained from a screening survey and a study questionnaire. Recovered participants in ImmuneRACE Cohort 3 were defined as having two consecutive negative NP/OP PCR tests, clearance from a healthcare professional, or resolution of symptoms. Each participant in the prospective study had whole blood, serum and a nasopharyngeal or oropharyngeal swab collected by mobile phlebotomists. Participants in the prospective study had the option to provide additional blood draws and questionnaires over a roughly two-month period. Before DNA extraction, blood samples from the prospective study were shipped at room temperature or frozen. V lost 5 bases and J lost 1 base, and the count of bases not matched to a germline gene is 15. The cysteine opens and the phenylalanine closes a CDR3 of 19 amino acids. Left in the record is the CDR3 DNA by itself, 57 bases read in frame from the first base. Via the germline V gene (reference sequence), CDR1 is PRHDT and CDR2 FYEKMQ.

The chain uses TRBV13 and TRBJ2-7; 12 nucleotides in the junction match TRBD2. The sequence was collected from a woman in her 30s who had recovered from COVID-19. Sequences were obtained from PBMCs or T cells enriched from blood (not recorded which). CDR3 loop: CASSLSSGRADGSSYEQYF. The DNA sequence reads TGTGCCAGCAGCCTATCTAGCGGGAGGGCCGATGGAAGTTCCTACGAGCAGTACTTC. With all but the CDR3 taken from the reference TRBV13 and TRBJ2-7 genes, the full variable domain is: AAGVIQSPRHLIKEKRETATLKCYPIPRHDTVYWYQQGPGQDPQFLISFYEKMQSDKGSIPDRFSAQQFSDYHSELNMSSLELGDSALYFCASSLSSGRADGSSYEQYFGPGTRLTVT.